This T cell receptor (beta chain) was captured by sequencing in a study of blood T cell repertoires in COVID-19. Study-level background: Acute and convalescent COVID-19 specimens originated in the United States, Italy and Spain. PBMCs, B-cell-depleted T cells, or T cells provided the cDNA or gDNA that made up the material.

The protocol was immunoSEQ multiplex PCR, while the TCRdb copy is restricted to in-frame clones and leaves out a portion. Of 250,000 to 350,000 clones detected, roughly 86% appear once; the ten largest clones hold approximately 2.9%. This clone is a singleton in its sample. The CDR3 runs to 15 residues. Germline V gene data show CDR1 as SGHTA and CDR2 as FQGNSA. V was clipped by 5 bases and J by 4 bases; unmatched bases: 5. Specimen: PBMCs or T cells enriched from blood (not recorded which). The TCR comes from a woman aged 45-60 years who had been exposed to COVID-19. The chain employs TRBV7-2 and TRBJ1-3; 10 bases are a match to TRBD1. This CDR3 reads CASSVGQGKGNTIYF. For the CDR3, the DNA is TGTGCCAGCAGCGTGGGACAGGGGAAAGGAAACACCATATATTTT. Full variable domain (missing parts from reference TRBV7-2 and TRBJ1-3): GAGVSQSPSNKVTEKGKDVELRCDPISGHTALYWYRQSLGQGLEFLIYFQGNSAPDKSGLPSDRFSAERTGGSVSTLTIQRTQQEDSAVYLCASSVGQGKGNTIYFGEGSWLTVV.